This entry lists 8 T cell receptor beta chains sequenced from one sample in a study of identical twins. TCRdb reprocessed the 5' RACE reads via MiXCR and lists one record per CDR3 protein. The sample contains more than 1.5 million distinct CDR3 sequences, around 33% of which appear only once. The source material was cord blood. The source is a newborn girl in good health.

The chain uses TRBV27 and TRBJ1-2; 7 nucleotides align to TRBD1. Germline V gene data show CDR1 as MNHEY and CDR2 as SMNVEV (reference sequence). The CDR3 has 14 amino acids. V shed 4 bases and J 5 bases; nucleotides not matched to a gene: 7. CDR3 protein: CASSSEQGLYGYTF. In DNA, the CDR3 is TGTGCCAGCAGTTCGGAACAGGGGCTTTATGGCTACACCTTC.

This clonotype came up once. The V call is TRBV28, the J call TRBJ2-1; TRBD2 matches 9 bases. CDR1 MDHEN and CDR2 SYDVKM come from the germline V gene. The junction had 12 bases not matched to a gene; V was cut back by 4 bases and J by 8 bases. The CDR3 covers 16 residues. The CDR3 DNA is TGTGCCAGCAGTTCCCCGGCGGGAGGGCCTAATGATGAGCAGTTCTTC. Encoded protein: CASSSPAGGPNDEQFF.

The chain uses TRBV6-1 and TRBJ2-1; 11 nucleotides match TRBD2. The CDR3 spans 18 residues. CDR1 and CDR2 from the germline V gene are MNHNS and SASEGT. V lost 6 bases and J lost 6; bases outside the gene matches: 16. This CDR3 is CASSLGPSSGRFGNEQFF. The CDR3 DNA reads TGTGCCAGCAGCCTCGGCCCATCTAGCGGGAGGTTCGGCAATGAGCAGTTCTTC.

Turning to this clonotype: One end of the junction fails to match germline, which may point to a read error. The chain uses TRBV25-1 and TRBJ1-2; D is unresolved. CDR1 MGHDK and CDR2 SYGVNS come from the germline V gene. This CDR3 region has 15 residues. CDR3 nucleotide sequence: TGTGCCAGCAGTTTATTTGGGTGGGCTAAGTATGGCTACACCTTC. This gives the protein CASSLFGWAKYGYTF.

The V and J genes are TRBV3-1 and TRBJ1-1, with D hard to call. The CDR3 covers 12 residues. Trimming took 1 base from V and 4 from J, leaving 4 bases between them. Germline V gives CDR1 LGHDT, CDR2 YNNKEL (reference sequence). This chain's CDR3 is CASSQASTEAFF. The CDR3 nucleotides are TGTGCCAGCAGCCAAGCGAGCACTGAAGCTTTCTTT.

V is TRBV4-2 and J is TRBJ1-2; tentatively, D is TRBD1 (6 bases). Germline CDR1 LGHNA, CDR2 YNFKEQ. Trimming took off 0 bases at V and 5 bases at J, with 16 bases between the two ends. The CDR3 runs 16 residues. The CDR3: CASSQDPTGIQYGYTF. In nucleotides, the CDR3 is TGTGCCAGCAGCCAAGACCCAACAGGGATCCAATATGGCTACACCTTC.

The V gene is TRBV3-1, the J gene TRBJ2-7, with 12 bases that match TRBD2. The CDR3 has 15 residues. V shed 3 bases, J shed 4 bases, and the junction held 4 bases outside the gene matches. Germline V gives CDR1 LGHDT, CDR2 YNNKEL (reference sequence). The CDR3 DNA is TGTGCCAGCAGCCAGAGTCTAGCGGGGGGGTACGAGCAGTACTTC. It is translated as CASSQSLAGGYEQYF.

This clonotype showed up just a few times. This chain's CDR3 is CASMEEWGLLYF. For the CDR3, the DNA is TGTGCCAGCATGGAAGAATGGGGATTACTGTACTTC. The chain employs TRBV28 and TRBJ2-5, with D unclear. V was pared by 7 bases and J by 13 bases, with 19 bases between. This CDR3 has 12 residues. From germline, CDR1 is MDHEN and CDR2 SYDVKM.